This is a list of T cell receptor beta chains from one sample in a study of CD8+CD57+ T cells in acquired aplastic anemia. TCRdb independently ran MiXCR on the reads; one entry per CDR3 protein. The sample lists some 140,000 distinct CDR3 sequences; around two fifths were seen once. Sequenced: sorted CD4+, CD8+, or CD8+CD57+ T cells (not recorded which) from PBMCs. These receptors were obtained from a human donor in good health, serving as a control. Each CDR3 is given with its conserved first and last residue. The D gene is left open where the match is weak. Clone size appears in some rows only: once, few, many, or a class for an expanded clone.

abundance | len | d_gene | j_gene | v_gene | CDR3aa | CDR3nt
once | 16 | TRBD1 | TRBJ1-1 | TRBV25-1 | CASSEVGTGLPPEAFF | TGTGCCAGCAGTGAAGTGGGGACAGGTCTTCCCCCTGAAGCTTTCTTT
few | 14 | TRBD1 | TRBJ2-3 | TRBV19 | CASKDRGSTDTQYF | TGTGCCAGCAAGGACAGGGGGAGCACAGATACGCAGTATTTT
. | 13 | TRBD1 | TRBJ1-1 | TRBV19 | CASSIDRVTEAFF | TGTGCCAGTAGTATTGACAGGGTCACTGAAGCTTTCTTT
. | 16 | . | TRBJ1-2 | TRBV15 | CATSRGRQGRVYGYTF | TGTGCCACCAGCAGAGGTCGGCAGGGGCGGGTGTATGGCTACACCTTC
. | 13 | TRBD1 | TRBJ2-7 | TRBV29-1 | CSVRGQGKNEQYF | TGCAGCGTCCGGGGACAGGGGAAAAACGAGCAGTACTTC
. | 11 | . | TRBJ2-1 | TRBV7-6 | CAKRKGHEQFF | TGTGCCAAGCGTAAGGGCCATGAGCAGTTCTTC
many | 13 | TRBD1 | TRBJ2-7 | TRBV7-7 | CASSRDRGREQYF | TGTGCCAGCAGCCGCGACAGGGGGCGGGAGCAGTACTTC
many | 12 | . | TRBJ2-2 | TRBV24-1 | CATSGLTGELFF | TGTGCCACCAGTGGCTTGACGGGGGAGCTGTTTTTT
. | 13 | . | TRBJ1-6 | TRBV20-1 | CSAPTESNSPLHF | TGCAGTGCCCCAACAGAATCTAATTCACCCCTCCACTTT
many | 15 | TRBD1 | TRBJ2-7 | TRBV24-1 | CATSAWGTGGYEQYF | TGTGCCACCAGTGCCTGGGGGACAGGGGGCTACGAGCAGTACTTC
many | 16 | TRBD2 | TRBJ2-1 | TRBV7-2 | CASSLAMAGGLTEQFF | TGTGCCAGCAGCTTAGCAATGGCGGGGGGGCTTACGGAGCAGTTCTTC
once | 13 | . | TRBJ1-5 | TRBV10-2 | CASRQGTGQPQHF | TGCGCCAGCAGACAGGGAACGGGACAGCCCCAGCATTTT
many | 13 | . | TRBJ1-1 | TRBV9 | CASSPVAMTEAFF | TGTGCCAGCAGCCCGGTGGCCATGACTGAAGCTTTCTTT
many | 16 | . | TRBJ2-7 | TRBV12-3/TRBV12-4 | CASSLASAGRPYEQYF | TGTGCCAGCAGTTTAGCGTCTGCAGGGCGGCCCTACGAGCAGTACTTC
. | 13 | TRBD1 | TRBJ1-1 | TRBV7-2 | CASARQGNTEAFF | TGTGCCAGCGCTCGACAGGGGAACACTGAAGCTTTCTTT
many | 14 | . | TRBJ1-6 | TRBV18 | CASSPSGHNSPLHF | TGTGCCAGCTCACCATCCGGGCATAATTCACCCCTCCACTTT
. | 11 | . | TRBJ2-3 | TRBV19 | CASSMGSTQYF | TGTGCCAGTAGTATGGGCAGTACGCAGTATTTT
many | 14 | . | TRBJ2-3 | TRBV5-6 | CASSLVSSTDTQYF | TGTGCCAGCAGCTTGGTCTCTAGCACAGATACGCAGTATTTT
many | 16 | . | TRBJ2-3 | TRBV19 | CASRNAGFRNLDTQYF | TGTGCCAGTAGGAACGCAGGGTTCCGAAATTTGGATACGCAGTATTTT
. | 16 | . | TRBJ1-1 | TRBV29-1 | CSDFKSAGGLNTEAFF | TGCAGCGACTTCAAGTCTGCGGGGGGGTTGAACACTGAAGCTTTCTTT
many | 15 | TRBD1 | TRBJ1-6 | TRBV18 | CASSSGQRENSPLHF | TGTGCCAGCTCATCGGGACAGAGGGAAAATTCACCCCTCCACTTT
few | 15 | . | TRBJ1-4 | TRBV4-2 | CASSQAPGSGEKLFF | TGTGCCAGCAGCCAAGCTCCAGGATCGGGAGAAAAACTGTTTTTT
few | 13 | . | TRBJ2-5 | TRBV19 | CASSDRSGETQYF | TGTGCCAGTAGCGACAGGTCCGGGGAGACCCAGTACTTC
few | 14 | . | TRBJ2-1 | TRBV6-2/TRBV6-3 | CASSYLGWGNEQFF | TGTGCCAGCAGTTACCTGGGGTGGGGTAATGAGCAGTTCTTC
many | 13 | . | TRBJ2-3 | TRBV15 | CATSYTRTDTQYF | TGTGCCACCTCTTACACTCGCACAGATACGCAGTATTTT
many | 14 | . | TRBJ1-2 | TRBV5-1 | CASSPQANNYGYTF | TGCGCCAGCAGCCCACAAGCGAATAACTATGGCTACACCTTC
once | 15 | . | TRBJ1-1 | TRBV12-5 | CASGGALRENTEAFF | TGTGCTAGTGGGGGGGCCCTCAGGGAAAACACTGAAGCTTTCTTT
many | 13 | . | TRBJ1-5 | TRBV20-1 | CSATRTVNQPQHF | TGCAGTGCTACACGGACAGTCAATCAGCCCCAGCATTTT
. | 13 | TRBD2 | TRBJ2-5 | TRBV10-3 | CAISAGERETQYF | TGTGCCATCAGCGCGGGGGAGCGGGAGACCCAGTACTTC
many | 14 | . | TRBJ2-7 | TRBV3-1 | CASSHGQRDNEQYF | TGTGCCAGCAGCCACGGTCAGCGAGATAACGAGCAGTACTTC
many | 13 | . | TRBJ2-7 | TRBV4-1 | CASSQMAGGGRYF | TGCGCCAGCAGCCAAATGGCAGGGGGGGGGAGGTACTTC
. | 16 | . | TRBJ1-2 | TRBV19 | CASSIGAGSTNYGYTF | TGTGCCAGTAGTATAGGGGCAGGCAGTACTAACTATGGCTACACCTTC
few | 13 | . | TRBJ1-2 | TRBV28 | CASSLSGGRGYTF | TGTGCCAGCAGTTTATCCGGGGGTCGGGGCTACACCTTC
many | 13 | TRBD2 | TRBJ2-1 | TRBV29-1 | CSFGGGTYNEQFF | TGCAGCTTCGGCGGGGGAACATACAATGAGCAGTTCTTC